The T cell receptor (beta chain) under discussion was sequenced for a study of blood T cell repertoires in COVID-19 (dated by TCRdb to 2019 to 2021). Background on the whole study: The collaborator samples originated in the United States, Italy and Spain and spanned the acute and convalescent phases of COVID-19. The material from the prospective study consisted of cDNA or gDNA derived from T cells, B-cell-depleted T cells, or PBMCs. A freely available public database, intended as a resource for researchers studying the immune response to SARS-CoV-2, is where the repertoires were released. HLA class I and class II types, where available, came from metadata supplied by the sample provider rather than from assay-based typing. The samples were drawn from two sources: the first 160 participants of the ongoing ImmuneRACE study, and some 1,300 subjects contributed by 6 global collaborators. Sample metadata almost always included a de-identified subject ID, COVID-19 status, age in years and sex. The dataset comprised deeply sampled blood TCRbeta repertoires from subjects exposed to, actively infected with, or recovered from COVID-19.

In the case of this clone: This receptor's antigen is unknown. Base qualities are not at hand, and no much larger clone is one base apart.

In Seattle, one collaborating source enrolled patients while the infection was active and tracked those patients longitudinally over the course of disease. Whole blood was collected in K2EDTA tubes by collaborating institutions according to the institutions' own protocols. For TCRbeta analysis, collaborators shipped samples as frozen whole blood, isolated PBMCs, or DNA extracted from either of those sample types. The research as a whole found: The quantity of clinical and demographic metadata differed by source and by participant and was supplied without curation.

The immunoSEQ Assay, a bias-controlled multiplex PCR, was used to amplify TCRbeta CDR3 regions from genomic DNA. The original methods were these. Within the assay, amplification of reference gene primers was used to estimate how many nucleated cells each sample contained. To quantify the absolute abundance of each unique TCRbeta CDR3 rearrangement, sequence reads were collapsed and filtered. For each sample, productive Simpson clonality was calculated by taking the square root of Simpson's diversity index across productive rearrangements. Here the immuneACCESS table is served through TCRdb, limited to in-frame sequences with V and J called. Missing clones are a known gap in these copies; in checked studies unresolved V genes cover under half, and the rest lacks a known reason. V and J calls and clone size are given by that table; D and trimming were obtained from the DNA. This sample is represented by approximately 200,000 clones; around 75% of them were singletons. Of the sample, roughly 5.7% falls within the top ten clones.

The CDR3, cysteine through phenylalanine, is 16 amino acids long. Kept here is only the CDR3 DNA, which spans 48 bases and is read in frame from base 1. The junction shows trimming of 4 bases on V and 6 bases on J, plus 18 bases between the germline ends. For CDR1 and CDR2, the germline V gene (reference sequence) lists SSHAT and FNYEAQ. This sequence was found in a woman aged 40-49 years with COVID-19, enrolled during active disease. The chain links TRBV7-7 with TRBJ2-2; TRBD2 is a possible D gene, resting on 7 matching bases. Sequenced: peripheral blood. In nucleotide form, the sequence is TGTGCCAGCAGCTCGAAGGGGGGGATAGCAGCCGGGGAGCTGTTTTTT. The encoded protein is CASSSKGGIAAGELFF.